A selection of T cell receptor beta chains follows, all from one sample in a study of T cell responses to AZD1222 COVID-19 vaccine. The assay was immunoSEQ multiplex PCR, and TCRdb's table has in-frame clones only and misses some. Among around 150,000 clones listed, 80% to 95% were seen once. The sample in question was peripheral blood, obtained 28 days after the second AZD1222 dose. These receptors were obtained from an adult who received the AZD1222 COVID-19 vaccine. The CDR3 runs from the conserved cysteine through the conserved F or W. A D gene is named only where the DNA matches it firmly. Some rows have no size entry. The others give once, few or many, or a class for an expanded clone.

size: -
V: TRBV7-7
J: TRBJ1-3
D: -
length: 16
DNA: TGTGCCAGCAGCCGTGGCCCCGGCAGCTCTGGAAACACCATATATTTT
CDR3: CASSRGPGSSGNTIYF

size: many
V: TRBV28
J: TRBJ1-4
D: -
length: 18
DNA: TGTGCCAGCAGTTTTTACCGGGAAGGGTTGGTAACTAATGAAAAACTGTTTTTT
CDR3: CASSFYREGLVTNEKLFF

size: -
V: TRBV21-1
J: TRBJ1-5
D: -
length: 15
DNA: TGTGCCAGCAGCAATTTAATCCACTGCAATCAGCCCCAGCATTTT
CDR3: CASSNLIHCNQPQHF

size: -
V: TRBV7-9
J: TRBJ1-1
D: TRBD1
length: 17
DNA: TGTGCCAGCAGCCTTTACAGGGGGAGGTTCATGAACACTGAAGCTTTCTTT
CDR3: CASSLYRGRFMNTEAFF

size: -
V: TRBV18
J: TRBJ1-1
D: -
length: 13
DNA: TGTGCCAGCTCACCGCGTACTAACACTGAAGCTTTCTTT
CDR3: CASSPRTNTEAFF

size: -
V: TRBV25-1
J: TRBJ1-2
D: TRBD1
length: 15
DNA: TGTGCCAGCAGTGATTGGGACAGGGGCAACTATGGCTACACCTTC
CDR3: CASSDWDRGNYGYTF

size: -
V: TRBV28
J: TRBJ1-2
D: -
length: 18
DNA: TGTGCCAGCAGGTCCGAGGGGCAACCTGTCGGTGATAACTATGGCTACACCTTC
CDR3: CASRSEGQPVGDNYGYTF

size: -
V: TRBV29-1
J: TRBJ1-1
D: -
length: 13
DNA: TGCAGCGTTGGGGGGGACATGAACACTGAAGCTTTCTTT
CDR3: CSVGGDMNTEAFF

size: -
V: TRBV28
J: TRBJ1-1
D: TRBD1
length: 15
DNA: TGTGCCAGCAGTTTACCGACCGCAGGGGGAACTGAAGCTTTCTTT
CDR3: CASSLPTAGGTEAFF

size: -
V: TRBV9
J: TRBJ2-3
D: TRBD2
length: 17
DNA: TGTGCCAACTCTGGGGCTAGCGGGAGGAGAGGCACAGATACGCAGTATTTT
CDR3: CANSGASGRRGTDTQYF

size: -
V: TRBV5-1
J: TRBJ1-4
D: TRBD1
length: 22
DNA: TGCGCCAGCAGCTTTGCCCCCGCCTCTGGACAGGGGAGTCATGGGGCTAATGAAAAACTGTTTTTT
CDR3: CASSFAPASGQGSHGANEKLFF

size: -
V: TRBV4-1
J: TRBJ2-1
D: TRBD2
length: 15
DNA: TGCGCCAGCAGCCAAATGCTAGCGGGGTACAATGAGCAGTTCTTC
CDR3: CASSQMLAGYNEQFF

size: -
V: TRBV10-3
J: TRBJ1-1
D: -
length: 15
DNA: TGTGCCATCAGTGAGGTAGGGGGAAAGAACACTGAAGCTTTCTTT
CDR3: CAISEVGGKNTEAFF

size: -
V: TRBV7-7
J: TRBJ2-1
D: -
length: 16
DNA: TGTGCTAGCAGCTTAGTTCTTGCGGGATCCTACAATGAGCAGTTCTTC
CDR3: CASSLVLAGSYNEQFF

size: -
V: TRBV27
J: TRBJ1-6
D: TRBD1
length: 14
DNA: TGTGCCAGCAGGCCGGGACAGAATAATTCACCCCTCCACTTT
CDR3: CASRPGQNNSPLHF

size: -
V: TRBV30
J: TRBJ2-7
D: -
length: 12
DNA: TGTGCCTGGAGCCCGCCGTCGGGCGAGCAGTACTTC
CDR3: CAWSPPSGEQYF

size: -
V: TRBV19
J: TRBJ1-5
D: -
length: 10
DNA: TGTGCCAGCGGAATTCAGCCCCAGCATTTT
CDR3: CASGIQPQHF

size: once
V: TRBV29-1
J: TRBJ1-1
D: -
length: 11
DNA: TGCAGCGTTGTCCTAAACACTGAAGCTTTCTTT
CDR3: CSVVLNTEAFF

size: -
V: TRBV7-8
J: TRBJ2-3
D: -
length: 13
DNA: TGTGCCAGCAGCTCCTACTCAACAGATACGCAGTATTTT
CDR3: CASSSYSTDTQYF

size: -
V: TRBV6-1
J: TRBJ1-2
D: -
length: 13
DNA: TGTGCCAGCAGTGAAAGAGATGCCTATGGCTACACCTTC
CDR3: CASSERDAYGYTF

size: -
V: TRBV6-1
J: TRBJ1-1
D: TRBD1
length: 16
DNA: TGTGCCAGCAGTGGCGGGACAGGGGTGGCGAACACTGAAGCTTTCTTT
CDR3: CASSGGTGVANTEAFF

size: -
V: TRBV4-3
J: TRBJ2-1
D: TRBD2
length: 21
DNA: TGCGCCAGCAGCCAAGATTTTAGGACTAGCGGGAGGGGTAGTCAAAGCTATGAGCAGTTCTTC
CDR3: CASSQDFRTSGRGSQSYEQFF

size: once
V: TRBV5-8
J: TRBJ2-3
D: -
length: 15
DNA: TGTGCCAGCAGCCCGGCGGGGCGGGACTCAGATACGCAGTATTTT
CDR3: CASSPAGRDSDTQYF

size: few
V: TRBV4-3
J: TRBJ2-1
D: -
length: 13
DNA: TGCGCCAGCAGCCAAGATGCCGGGCGGGGTCAGTTCTTC
CDR3: CASSQDAGRGQFF

size: -
V: TRBV27
J: TRBJ1-1
D: -
length: 14
DNA: TGTGCCAGCAGTCCCAGGGCAGAGGACACTGAAGCTTTCTTT
CDR3: CASSPRAEDTEAFF

size: -
V: TRBV18
J: TRBJ2-7
D: -
length: 13
DNA: TGTGCCAGCTCACCAAGCACAGACTACGAGCAGTACTTC
CDR3: CASSPSTDYEQYF

size: few
V: TRBV29-1
J: TRBJ2-6
D: -
length: 14
DNA: TGCAGCGCGGGACATTCCTCTGGGGCCAACGTCCTGACTTTC
CDR3: CSAGHSSGANVLTF

size: -
V: TRBV28
J: TRBJ2-1
D: TRBD1
length: 16
DNA: TGTGCCAGCAGTTTGGGGGGACAGGGGGGATACAATGAGCAGTTCTTC
CDR3: CASSLGGQGGYNEQFF

size: -
V: TRBV6-6
J: TRBJ1-5
D: -
length: 14
DNA: TGTGCCAGCAGTTACTCGGGGGTGGGTCAGCCCCAGCATTTT
CDR3: CASSYSGVGQPQHF

size: -
V: TRBV2
J: TRBJ1-1
D: TRBD1
length: 11
DNA: TGTGCCAGTACAGGGGGCACTGAAGCTTTCTTT
CDR3: CASTGGTEAFF

size: -
V: TRBV13
J: TRBJ2-7
D: -
length: 13
DNA: TGTGCCAGCAGCTTAAAAGGTCGGCACGAGCAGTACTTC
CDR3: CASSLKGRHEQYF

size: -
V: TRBV18
J: TRBJ1-1
D: -
length: 14
DNA: TGTGCCAGCTCACCCAGGGGCCTGAACACTGAAGCTTTCTTT
CDR3: CASSPRGLNTEAFF

size: -
V: TRBV24-1
J: TRBJ2-1
D: TRBD1
length: 14
DNA: TGTGCCACCAGTACCGTGACAGGGTTAGGCGAGCAGTTCTTC
CDR3: CATSTVTGLGEQFF

size: -
V: TRBV2
J: TRBJ1-5
D: -
length: 15
DNA: TGTGCCAGCAGTGGCGGCCAGAATAGCAATCAGCCCCAGCATTTT
CDR3: CASSGGQNSNQPQHF

size: -
V: TRBV7-3
J: TRBJ2-1
D: -
length: 14
DNA: TGTGCCAGCAGCTTAAGTGGGATCAACAATGAGCAGTTCTTC
CDR3: CASSLSGINNEQFF

size: -
V: TRBV5-4
J: TRBJ2-2
D: -
length: 15
DNA: TGTGCCAGCAGCACGCGGACTACGAACACCGGGGAGCTGTTTTTT
CDR3: CASSTRTTNTGELFF

size: -
V: TRBV5-4
J: TRBJ2-7
D: -
length: 15
DNA: TGTGCCAGCAGCCGCCCCGGGACGGGAACCTACGAGCAGTACTTC
CDR3: CASSRPGTGTYEQYF

size: -
V: TRBV2
J: TRBJ1-5
D: -
length: 13
DNA: TGTGCCAGCAAGGGACCGATCAATCAGCCCCAGCATTTT
CDR3: CASKGPINQPQHF

size: -
V: TRBV11-1
J: TRBJ2-2
D: -
length: 16
DNA: TGTGCCAGCAGCTTAGGTTTTAGAAGAGACACCGGGGAGCTGTTTTTT
CDR3: CASSLGFRRDTGELFF

size: -
V: TRBV5-6
J: TRBJ1-3
D: -
length: 14
DNA: TGTGCCAGCAGCTTCCCAGTCTCTGGAAACACCATATATTTT
CDR3: CASSFPVSGNTIYF

size: -
V: TRBV28
J: TRBJ1-5
D: -
length: 15
DNA: TGTGCCAGCCGGATGCTGAAGACAGCGGATCAGCCCCAGCATTTT
CDR3: CASRMLKTADQPQHF

size: -
V: TRBV28
J: TRBJ1-5
D: TRBD1
length: 17
DNA: TGTGCCAGCAGTTTCCGGACAGGGCCCGGTGGCAATCAGCCCCAGCATTTT
CDR3: CASSFRTGPGGNQPQHF

size: -
V: TRBV27
J: TRBJ2-7
D: -
length: 15
DNA: TGTGCCAGCAGTTTGACGACATTAGACTCCTACGAGCAGTACTTC
CDR3: CASSLTTLDSYEQYF

size: -
V: TRBV7-9
J: TRBJ1-2
D: TRBD1
length: 12
DNA: TGTGCCAGCAGCTTAGAAGCCAGGGGGCTCTTCTTC
CDR3: CASSLEARGLFF

size: -
V: TRBV5-6
J: TRBJ1-6
D: TRBD1
length: 16
DNA: TGTGCCAGCAGCTACATATCGACAGGGGCTAATTCACCCCTCCACTTT
CDR3: CASSYISTGANSPLHF

size: -
V: TRBV28
J: TRBJ2-7
D: -
length: 14
DNA: TGTGCCAGCAGTCCGTTACGCGGAGGAAAGAAGCAGTACTTC
CDR3: CASSPLRGGKKQYF

size: -
V: TRBV18
J: TRBJ1-5
D: TRBD1
length: 17
DNA: TGTGCCAGCTCAATGGGGACAGGGGGGAGTGGCAATCAGCCCCAGCATTTT
CDR3: CASSMGTGGSGNQPQHF

size: -
V: TRBV10-3
J: TRBJ2-1
D: -
length: 13
DNA: TGTGCCATCACCAATACCCAGGGGCTTGAGCAGTTCTTC
CDR3: CAITNTQGLEQFF

size: -
V: TRBV2
J: TRBJ1-3
D: -
length: 15
DNA: TGTGCCAGCAGTGTGGACGGATCCTCTGGAAACACCATATATTTT
CDR3: CASSVDGSSGNTIYF

size: -
V: TRBV7-2
J: TRBJ2-5
D: TRBD2
length: 16
DNA: TGTGCCAGCAGCCGCCAGGGACTAGCGGTGGTAGAGACCCAGTACTTC
CDR3: CASSRQGLAVVETQYF

size: -
V: TRBV19
J: TRBJ1-5
D: -
length: 16
DNA: TGTGCCAGTAGCCCAGACCGGGGGTATAGCAATCAGCCCCAGCATTTT
CDR3: CASSPDRGYSNQPQHF

size: few
V: TRBV15
J: TRBJ2-5
D: -
length: 13
DNA: TGTGCCACCAGCAGAGCCACTGAAGAGACCCAGTACTTC
CDR3: CATSRATEETQYF

size: -
V: TRBV5-1
J: TRBJ1-1
D: -
length: 15
DNA: TGCGCCAGCAGCCCAAAGGACGGTAGGAACACTGAAGCTTTCTTT
CDR3: CASSPKDGRNTEAFF

size: -
V: TRBV5-1
J: TRBJ2-3
D: -
length: 14
DNA: TGCGCCAGCAGCTTAGCTAGGAACACAGATACGCAGTATTTT
CDR3: CASSLARNTDTQYF